The 17 T cell receptor beta chains below all came from one sample that was sequenced in a study of graft-versus-host responses after intestinal transplantation. Data came from immunoSEQ multiplex PCR; TCRdb stores just in-frame clones and leaves some out. Found here are over 65,000 clones, 92% of them singletons; the top ten hold roughly 0.72%. The sample was PBMCs, taken 98 days after intestinal transplantation. The receptors were gathered from a human patient who received an intestinal transplant, so some T cells may come from the graft donor.

The rearrangement uses TRBV6-5 and TRBJ2-7; the match to TRBD1 covers 10 bases. Looked up from germline, CDR1 is MNHEY and CDR2 is SVGAGI. The CDR3 sequence is 14 residues long. The ends lost 6 bases at V and 5 bases at J; junction bases unmatched: 7. The CDR3 nucleotides are TGTGCCAGCAGCCTCGGGACAGGGGTCGACGAGCAGTACTTC. As protein: CASSLGTGVDEQYF.

This rearrangement joins TRBV11-2 to TRBJ2-7, with D possibly matching TRBD2 (6 bases). V was trimmed by 1 base and J by 6 bases, leaving 16 bases between them. Per the germline V gene, CDR1 is SGHAT and CDR2 is FQNNGV. The CDR3 spans 15 residues. CDR3 residues: CASSLARGARSEQYF. The CDR3 bases are TGTGCCAGCAGCTTAGCCCGCGGGGCCCGGAGCGAGCAGTACTTC.

The rearrangement links TRBV19 to TRBJ1-1; D remains unclear. The CDR3 length is 15 residues. The germline V and J ends were trimmed by 3 bases and 1 base, with 12 bases remaining between them. From germline, CDR1 is LNHDA and CDR2 SQIVND (reference sequence). The CDR3 spells CASSMASKENTEAFF. The CDR3 coding sequence is TGTGCCAGTAGTATGGCTTCGAAGGAGAACACTGAAGCTTTCTTT.

This chain links TRBV5-1 with TRBJ2-7; D is undetermined. CDR1 is SGHRS, CDR2 YFSETQ, per germline. V was shortened by 0 bases and J by 2 bases, with 6 bases between the two germline ends. The CDR3 contains 13 residues. The CDR3 protein is CASSLDPTYEQYF. The CDR3 coding sequence is TGCGCCAGCAGCTTGGACCCCACCTACGAGCAGTACTTC.

The chain recombines TRBV27 with TRBJ1-5; tentatively, D is TRBD1 (5 bases). The CDR3 length is 15 residues. V lost 6 bases, J lost 3 bases, and 15 bases lay in between. Looked up from germline, CDR1 is MNHEY and CDR2 is SMNVEV (reference sequence). CDR3 sequence: CASRVFGGNNQPQHF. In DNA, the CDR3 is TGTGCCAGCAGAGTTTTTGGGGGTAACAATCAGCCCCAGCATTTT.

The genes are TRBV4-1 and TRBJ2-7, with TRBD2 matching 8 bases. This CDR3 has 15 residues. V lost 0 bases and J lost 1; bases outside the gene matches: 2. Germline lookup yields CDR1 MGHRA and CDR2 YSYEKL. This CDR3 reads CASSQETSVSYEQYF. In DNA form, the CDR3 reads TGCGCCAGCAGCCAAGAGACTAGCGTGTCCTACGAGCAGTACTTC.

This chain joins TRBV10-2 and TRBJ2-2, with D possibly TRBD1 on 6 matching bases. Germline assignment: CDR1 WSHSY and CDR2 SAAADI. Trimming removed 4 bases at V and 4 bases at J, with 7 bases between. The CDR3 runs to 13 residues. CDR3 sequence (DNA): TGCGCCAGCAGTGCCAGGGGCACCGGGGAGCTGTTTTTT. Its translation is CASSARGTGELFF.

CDR3 nucleotides: TGCGCCAGCAGCCCCGGGGGGGTAGATACGCAGTATTTT. As protein: CASSPGGVDTQYF. The V gene is TRBV5-1, the J gene TRBJ2-3, with 8 bases fitting TRBD2. CDR3 length: 13 amino acids. The V segment lost 4 bases and the J segment 5 bases; nucleotides outside the gene matches: 3. Germline V gene sequence: CDR1 SGHRS, CDR2 YFSETQ.

The chain employs TRBV11-3 and TRBJ2-1, with D possibly TRBD2 on 6 matching bases. The CDR3 spans 16 residues. CDR1 is SGHNT, CDR2 YENEEA, per germline. V was pared by 4 bases and J by 6 bases, with 19 bases between. CDR3 in amino acids: CASSYIRGGGINEQFF. In DNA, the CDR3 is TGTGCCAGCAGCTACATTAGGGGAGGTGGTATCAATGAGCAGTTCTTC. Complete variable domain (other parts from reference TRBV11-3 and TRBJ2-1): EAGVVQSPRYKIIEKKQPVAFWCNPISGHNTLYWYLQNLGQGPELLIRYENEEAVDDSQLPKDRFSAERLKGVDSTLKIQPAELGDSAVYLCASSYIRGGGINEQFFGPGTRLTVL.

The CDR3 is CAREAGGSTDTQYF. CDR3 DNA sequence: TGTGCCAGGGAAGCGGGGGGGAGCACAGATACGCAGTATTTT. The V and J genes are TRBV2 and TRBJ2-3; 10 nucleotides align to TRBD2. Trimming removed 9 bases from V and 0 bases from J; junction bases left unmatched: 3. Germline V lookup: CDR1 SNHLY, CDR2 FYNNEI. CDR3 length equals 14 residues.

J is TRBJ1-1 and V is TRBV15; the match to TRBD1 covers 8 bases. Trimming cost V 5 bases and J 5 bases; bases outside gene matches: 22. The CDR3 covers 19 residues. Germline values: CDR1 LNHNV, CDR2 YYDKDF (reference sequence). The CDR3 region is CATSRAYGQGADGRTEAFF. In DNA, the CDR3 is TGTGCCACCAGCCGAGCCTACGGACAGGGAGCGGATGGAAGGACTGAAGCTTTCTTT.

The chain couples TRBV21-1 to TRBJ2-3. TRBV21-1 is an annotated pseudogene. This CDR3 has 14 residues. In nucleotides, the CDR3 is TGTGCCAGCAGCAAAGTCCATTACACAGATACGCAGTATTTT. It yields the protein CASSKVHYTDTQYF.

The chain joins TRBV7-9 to TRBJ2-5, with 9 bases that match TRBD2. This CDR3 region has 13 residues. Germline CDR1 is SEHNR and CDR2 is FQNEAQ (reference sequence). The junction had 1 base not matched to a gene; V was cut back by 5 bases and J by 3 bases. CDR3 DNA sequence: TGTGCCAGCAGCGCTAGCGGGGAAGAGACCCAGTACTTC. This gives the protein CASSASGEETQYF.

CDR3 nucleotides: TGTGCCAGCAGCTTGGGGGTACCCTCAACTAATGAAAAACTGTTTTTT. Its translation is CASSLGVPSTNEKLFF. The chain carries TRBV5-4 and TRBJ1-4; D is ambiguous. Germline-derived CDR1 and CDR2 are SGHNT and YYREEE (reference sequence). The CDR3 runs 16 residues. With 0 bases removed from V and 0 bases from J, the gap between germline ends came to 9 bases.

V gene TRBV11-1 combines with J gene TRBJ2-7; D is unclear. Germline V gene lookup returns CDR1 SGHAT and CDR2 FQDESV (reference sequence). The V and J ends lost 3 bases and 3 bases respectively, with 15 bases between them. This CDR3 contains 15 residues. As DNA, the CDR3 is TGTGCCAGCAGCTTGGGTCCAGCAAGGATCTACGAGCAGTACTTC. Residues: CASSLGPARIYEQYF. The full variable domain, completed using reference TRBV11-1 and TRBJ2-7, is EAEVAQSPRYKITEKSQAVAFWCDPISGHATLYWYRQILGQGPELLVQFQDESVVDDSQLPKDRFSAERLKGVDSTLKIQPAELGDSAMYLCASSLGPARIYEQYFGPGTRLTVT.

This clone was detected only a few times. The rearrangement uses TRBV6-5 and TRBJ1-1; D gene unclear. CDR3 length: 15 amino acids. The germline V and J ends were trimmed by 5 bases and 2 bases, with 15 bases remaining between them. Per germline, CDR1 MNHEY and CDR2 SVGAGI. CDR3 coding DNA: TGTGCCAGCAGTATTAGAAGAGGAGGCAACACTGAAGCTTTCTTT. It encodes CASSIRRGGNTEAFF.

This clone came up once. V usage is TRBV5-5 and J usage is TRBJ2-5; weak D call: TRBD1 (6 bases). V lost 3 bases and J lost 5, with 26 bases in between. This CDR3 contains 18 residues. CDR1 and CDR2 from the germline V gene are SGHKS and YYEKEE (reference sequence). CDR3 residues: CASSSPPPGHRAKETQYF. Here the CDR3 DNA reads TGTGCCAGCAGCTCACCTCCACCGGGACATAGGGCGAAGGAGACCCAGTACTTC.